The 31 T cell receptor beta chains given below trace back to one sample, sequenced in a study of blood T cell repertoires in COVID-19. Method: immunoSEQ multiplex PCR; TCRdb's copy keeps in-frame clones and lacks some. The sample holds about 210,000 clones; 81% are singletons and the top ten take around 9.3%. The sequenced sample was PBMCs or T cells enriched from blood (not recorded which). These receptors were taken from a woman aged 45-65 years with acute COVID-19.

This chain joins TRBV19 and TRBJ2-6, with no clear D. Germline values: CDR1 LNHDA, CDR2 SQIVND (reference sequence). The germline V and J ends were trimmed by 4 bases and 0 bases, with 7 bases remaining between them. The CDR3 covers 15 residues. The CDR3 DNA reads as TGTGCCAGTAGTACCTACAGCTCTGGGGCCAACGTCCTGACTTTC. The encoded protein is CASSTYSSGANVLTF. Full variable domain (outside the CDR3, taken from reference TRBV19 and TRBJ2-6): DGGITQSPKYLFRKEGQNVTLSCEQNLNHDAMYWYRQDPGQGLRLIYYSQIVNDFQKGDIAEGYSVSREKKESFPLTVTSAQKNPTAFYLCASSTYSSGANVLTFGAGSRLTVL.

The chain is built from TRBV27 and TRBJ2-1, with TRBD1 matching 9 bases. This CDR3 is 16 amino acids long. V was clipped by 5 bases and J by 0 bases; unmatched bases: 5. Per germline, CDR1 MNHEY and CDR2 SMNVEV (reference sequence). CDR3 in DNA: TGTGCCAGCAGTAAAATACAGGGGGCCTCCTACAATGAGCAGTTCTTC. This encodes CASSKIQGASYNEQFF.

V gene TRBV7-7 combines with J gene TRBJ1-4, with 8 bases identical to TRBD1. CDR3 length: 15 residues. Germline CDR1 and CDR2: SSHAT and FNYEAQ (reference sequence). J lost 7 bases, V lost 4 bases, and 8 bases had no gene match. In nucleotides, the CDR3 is TGTGCCAGCAGCTCCGGACAGGGTGGTCCTGAAAAACTGTTTTTT. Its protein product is CASSSGQGGPEKLFF.

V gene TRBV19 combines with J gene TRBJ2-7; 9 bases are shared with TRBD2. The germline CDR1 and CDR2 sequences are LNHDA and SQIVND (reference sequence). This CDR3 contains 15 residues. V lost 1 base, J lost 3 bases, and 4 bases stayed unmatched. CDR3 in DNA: TGTGCCAGTAGTATAGGCGCGGGGGGGAACTACGAGCAGTACTTC. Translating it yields CASSIGAGGNYEQYF.

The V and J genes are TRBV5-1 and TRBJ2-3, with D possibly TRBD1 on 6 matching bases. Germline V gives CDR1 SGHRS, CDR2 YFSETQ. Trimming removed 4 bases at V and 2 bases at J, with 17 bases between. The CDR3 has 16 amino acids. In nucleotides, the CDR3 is TGCGCCAGCAGCCAGCAGACAGGATTGCCCACAGATACGCAGTATTTT. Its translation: CASSQQTGLPTDTQYF.

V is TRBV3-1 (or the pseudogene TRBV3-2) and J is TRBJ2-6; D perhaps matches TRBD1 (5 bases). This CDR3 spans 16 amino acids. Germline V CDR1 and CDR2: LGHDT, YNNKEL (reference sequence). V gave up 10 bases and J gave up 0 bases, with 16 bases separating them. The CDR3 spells CATRDRLYSGANVLTF. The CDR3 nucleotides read TGTGCCACCCGTGACAGATTGTACTCTGGGGCCAACGTCCTGACTTTC.

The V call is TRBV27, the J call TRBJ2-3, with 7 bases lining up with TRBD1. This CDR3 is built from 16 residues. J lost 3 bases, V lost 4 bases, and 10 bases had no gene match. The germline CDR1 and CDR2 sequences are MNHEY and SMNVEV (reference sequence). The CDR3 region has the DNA TGTGCCAGCAGTTCACCCCGGACAGGCAGAACAGATACGCAGTATTTT. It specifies CASSSPRTGRTDTQYF.

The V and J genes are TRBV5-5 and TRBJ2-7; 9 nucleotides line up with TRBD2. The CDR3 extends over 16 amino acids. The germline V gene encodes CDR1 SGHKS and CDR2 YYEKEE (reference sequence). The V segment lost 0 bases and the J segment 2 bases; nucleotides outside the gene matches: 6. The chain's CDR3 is CASSLEAGGGAYEQYF. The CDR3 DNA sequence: TGTGCCAGCAGCTTGGAGGCTGGCGGGGGGGCCTACGAGCAGTACTTC.

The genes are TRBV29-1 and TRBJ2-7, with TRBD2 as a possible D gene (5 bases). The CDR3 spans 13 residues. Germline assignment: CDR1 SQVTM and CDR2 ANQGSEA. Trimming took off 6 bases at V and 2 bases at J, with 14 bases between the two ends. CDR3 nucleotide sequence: TGCAGCGTCCAACCGGGAAGGGCCTACGAGCAGTACTTC. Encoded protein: CSVQPGRAYEQYF.

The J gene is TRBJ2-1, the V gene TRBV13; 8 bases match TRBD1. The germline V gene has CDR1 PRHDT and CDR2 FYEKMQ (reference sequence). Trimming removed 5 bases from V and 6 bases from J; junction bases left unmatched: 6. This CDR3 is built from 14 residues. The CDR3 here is CASSDRTGGNEQFF. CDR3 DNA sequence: TGTGCCAGCAGCGACCGTACAGGGGGCAATGAGCAGTTCTTC.

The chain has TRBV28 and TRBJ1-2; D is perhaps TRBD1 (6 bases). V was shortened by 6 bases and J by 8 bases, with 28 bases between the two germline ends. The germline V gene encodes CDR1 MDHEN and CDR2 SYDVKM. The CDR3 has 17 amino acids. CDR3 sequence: CASRPEGVGVSARGYTF. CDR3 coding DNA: TGTGCCAGCAGACCAGAGGGGGTAGGGGTTTCCGCGCGGGGCTACACCTTC.

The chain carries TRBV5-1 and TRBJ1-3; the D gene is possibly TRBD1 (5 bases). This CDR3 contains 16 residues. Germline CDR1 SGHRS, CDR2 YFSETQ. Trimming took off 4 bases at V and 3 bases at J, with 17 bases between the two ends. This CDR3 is CASSPDLQVLGNTIYF. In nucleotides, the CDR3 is TGCGCCAGCAGCCCGGACCTACAGGTCCTTGGAAACACCATATATTTT.

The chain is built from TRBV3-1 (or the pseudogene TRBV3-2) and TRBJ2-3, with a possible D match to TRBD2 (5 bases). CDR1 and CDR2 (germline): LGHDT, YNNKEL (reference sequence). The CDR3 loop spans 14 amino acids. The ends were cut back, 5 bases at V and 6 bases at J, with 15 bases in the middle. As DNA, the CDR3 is TGTGCCAGCAGCGACCGGTGGGAGCGGGATACGCAGTATTTT. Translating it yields CASSDRWERDTQYF.

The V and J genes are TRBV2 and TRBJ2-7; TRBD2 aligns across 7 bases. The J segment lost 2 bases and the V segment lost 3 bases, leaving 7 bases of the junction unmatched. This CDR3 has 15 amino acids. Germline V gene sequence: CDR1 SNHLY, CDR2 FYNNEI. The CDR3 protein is CASSESGTPTYEQYF. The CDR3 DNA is TGTGCCAGCAGTGAGAGCGGGACGCCTACCTACGAGCAGTACTTC.

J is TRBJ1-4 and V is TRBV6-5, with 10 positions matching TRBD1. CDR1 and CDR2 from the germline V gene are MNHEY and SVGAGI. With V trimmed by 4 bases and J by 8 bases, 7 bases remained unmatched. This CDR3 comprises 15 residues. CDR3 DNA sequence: TGTGCCAGCAGTTTGACAGGGGGCCGCGTCGAAAAACTGTTTTTT. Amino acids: CASSLTGGRVEKLFF.

In DNA, the CDR3 is TGCGCCAGCAGCCAAGACCCCAACGGGGGGGCCCGAAATGAGCAGTTCTTC. Translation gives CASSQDPNGGARNEQFF. This chain joins TRBV4-1 and TRBJ2-1, with 8 positions matching TRBD2. The CDR3 is 17 residues long. Per the germline V gene, CDR1 is MGHRA and CDR2 is YSYEKL. With 0 bases clipped from V and 7 bases from J, the junction kept 11 bases outside the gene matches.

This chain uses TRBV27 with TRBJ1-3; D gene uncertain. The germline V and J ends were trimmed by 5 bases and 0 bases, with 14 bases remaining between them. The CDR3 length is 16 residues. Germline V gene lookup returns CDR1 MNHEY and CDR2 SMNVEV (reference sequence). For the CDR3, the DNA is TGTGCCAGCAGTCTCGGGTTAGCGCTCTCTGGAAACACCATATATTTT. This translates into CASSLGLALSGNTIYF.

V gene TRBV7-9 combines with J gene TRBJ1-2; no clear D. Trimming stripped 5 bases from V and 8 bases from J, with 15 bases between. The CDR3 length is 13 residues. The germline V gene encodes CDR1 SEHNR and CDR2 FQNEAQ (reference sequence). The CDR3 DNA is TGTGCCAGCAGCCTCGGAACGACTGGGGGCTACACCTTC. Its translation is CASSLGTTGGYTF.

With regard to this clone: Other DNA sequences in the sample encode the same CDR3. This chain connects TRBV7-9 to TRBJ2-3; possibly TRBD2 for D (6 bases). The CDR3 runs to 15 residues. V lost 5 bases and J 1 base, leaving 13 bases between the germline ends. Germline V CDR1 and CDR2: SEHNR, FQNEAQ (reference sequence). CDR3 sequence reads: CASSPPGLRTDTQYF. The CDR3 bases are TGTGCCAGCAGCCCACCGGGACTGCGCACAGATACGCAGTATTTT.

CDR3 region: CASRGTFSYEQYF. The CDR3 DNA sequence: TGTGCCAGCCGTGGGACTTTCTCCTACGAGCAGTACTTC. The rearrangement joins TRBV5-8 to TRBJ2-7, with a weak D call TRBD2 (6 bases). V lost 7 bases, J lost 0 bases, and 11 bases lay in between. This CDR3 comprises 13 residues. Germline V gene data show CDR1 as SGHTS and CDR2 as YDEGEE.

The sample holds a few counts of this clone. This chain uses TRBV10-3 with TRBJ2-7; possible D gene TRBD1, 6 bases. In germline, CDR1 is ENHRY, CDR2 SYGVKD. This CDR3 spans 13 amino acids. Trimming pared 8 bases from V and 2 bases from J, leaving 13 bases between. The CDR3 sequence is CAIGTGQAYEQYF. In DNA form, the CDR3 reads TGTGCCATCGGAACGGGACAAGCCTACGAGCAGTACTTC.

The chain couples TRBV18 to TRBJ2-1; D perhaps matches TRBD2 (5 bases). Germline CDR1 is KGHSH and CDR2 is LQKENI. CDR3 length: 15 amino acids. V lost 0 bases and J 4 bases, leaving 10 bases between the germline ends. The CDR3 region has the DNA TGTGCCAGCTCACCACCGATCGGGATGTACAATGAGCAGTTCTTC. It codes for CASSPPIGMYNEQFF.

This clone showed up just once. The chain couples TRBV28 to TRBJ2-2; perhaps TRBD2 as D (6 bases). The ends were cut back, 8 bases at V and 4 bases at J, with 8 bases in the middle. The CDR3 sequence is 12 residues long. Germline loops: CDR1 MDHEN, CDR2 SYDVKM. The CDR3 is CASPGVTGELFF. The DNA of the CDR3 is TGTGCCAGCCCGGGGGTCACCGGGGAGCTGTTTTTT. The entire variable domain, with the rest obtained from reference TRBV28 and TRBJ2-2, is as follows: DVKVTQSSRYLVKRTGEKVFLECVQDMDHENMFWYRQDPGLGLRLIYFSYDVKMKEKGDIPEGYSVSREKKERFSLILESASTNQTSMYLCASPGVTGELFFGEGSRLTVL.

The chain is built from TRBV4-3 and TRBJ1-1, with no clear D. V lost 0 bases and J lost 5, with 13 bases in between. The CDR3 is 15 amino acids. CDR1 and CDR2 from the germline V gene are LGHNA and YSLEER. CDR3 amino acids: CASSQDLSSGTEAFF. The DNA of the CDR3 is TGCGCCAGCAGCCAAGATTTATCCTCGGGAACTGAAGCTTTCTTT.

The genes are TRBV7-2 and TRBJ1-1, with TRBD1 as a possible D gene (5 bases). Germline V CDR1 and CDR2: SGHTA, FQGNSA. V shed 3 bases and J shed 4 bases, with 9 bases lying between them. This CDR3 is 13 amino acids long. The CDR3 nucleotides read TGTGCCAGCAGCTTTAGGGGTGGCACTGAAGCTTTCTTT. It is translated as CASSFRGGTEAFF.

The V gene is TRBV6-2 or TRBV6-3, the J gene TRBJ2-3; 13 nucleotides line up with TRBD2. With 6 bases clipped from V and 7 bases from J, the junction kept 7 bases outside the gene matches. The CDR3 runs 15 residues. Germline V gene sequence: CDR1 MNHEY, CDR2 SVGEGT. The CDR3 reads CASSEAGLAGHTQYF. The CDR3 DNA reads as TGTGCCAGCAGCGAAGCGGGACTAGCGGGGCATACGCAGTATTTT.

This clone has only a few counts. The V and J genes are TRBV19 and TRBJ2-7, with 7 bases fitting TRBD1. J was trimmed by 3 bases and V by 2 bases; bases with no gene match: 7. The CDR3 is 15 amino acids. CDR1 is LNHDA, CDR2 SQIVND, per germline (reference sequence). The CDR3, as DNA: TGTGCCAGTAGTATACCCAGGGGGTCAGGCTACGAGCAGTACTTC. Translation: CASSIPRGSGYEQYF.

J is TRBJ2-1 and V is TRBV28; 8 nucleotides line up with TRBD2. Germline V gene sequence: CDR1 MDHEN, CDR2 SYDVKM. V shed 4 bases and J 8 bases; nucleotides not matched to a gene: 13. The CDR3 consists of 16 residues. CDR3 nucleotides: TGTGCCAGCAGTTCCGCATCAAGCGGGGGAAGGGATGAGCAGTTCTTC. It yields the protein CASSSASSGGRDEQFF. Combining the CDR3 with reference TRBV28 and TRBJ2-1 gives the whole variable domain DVKVTQSSRYLVKRTGEKVFLECVQDMDHENMFWYRQDPGLGLRLIYFSYDVKMKEKGDIPEGYSVSREKKERFSLILESASTNQTSMYLCASSSASSGGRDEQFFGPGTRLTVL.

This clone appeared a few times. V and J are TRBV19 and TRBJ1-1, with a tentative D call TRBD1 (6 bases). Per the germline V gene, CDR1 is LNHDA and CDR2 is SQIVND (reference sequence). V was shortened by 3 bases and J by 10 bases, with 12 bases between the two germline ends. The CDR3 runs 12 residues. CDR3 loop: CASSMNRVGAFF. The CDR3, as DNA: TGTGCCAGTAGTATGAACAGGGTCGGAGCTTTCTTT. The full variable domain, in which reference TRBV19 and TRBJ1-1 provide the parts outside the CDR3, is DGGITQSPKYLFRKEGQNVTLSCEQNLNHDAMYWYRQDPGQGLRLIYYSQIVNDFQKGDIAEGYSVSREKKESFPLTVTSAQKNPTAFYLCASSMNRVGAFFGQGTRLTVV.

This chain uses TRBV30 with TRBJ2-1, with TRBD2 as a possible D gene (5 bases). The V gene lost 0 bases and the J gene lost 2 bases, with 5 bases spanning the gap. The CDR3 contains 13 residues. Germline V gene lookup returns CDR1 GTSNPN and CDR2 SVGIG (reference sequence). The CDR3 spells CAWSVAAYNEQFF. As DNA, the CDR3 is TGTGCCTGGAGTGTAGCGGCCTACAATGAGCAGTTCTTC.

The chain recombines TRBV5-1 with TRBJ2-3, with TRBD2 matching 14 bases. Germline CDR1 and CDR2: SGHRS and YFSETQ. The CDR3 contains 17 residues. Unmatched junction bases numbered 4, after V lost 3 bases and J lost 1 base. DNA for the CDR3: TGCGCCAGCAGCTCACCGGGACTAGCGGGGGGCACAGATACGCAGTATTTT. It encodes CASSSPGLAGGTDTQYF. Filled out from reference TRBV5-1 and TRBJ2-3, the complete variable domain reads KAGVTQTPRYLIKTRGQQVTLSCSPISGHRSVSWYQQTPGQGLQFLFEYFSETQRNKGNFPGRFSGRQFSNSRSEMNVSTLELGDSALYLCASSSPGLAGGTDTQYFGPGTRLTVL.